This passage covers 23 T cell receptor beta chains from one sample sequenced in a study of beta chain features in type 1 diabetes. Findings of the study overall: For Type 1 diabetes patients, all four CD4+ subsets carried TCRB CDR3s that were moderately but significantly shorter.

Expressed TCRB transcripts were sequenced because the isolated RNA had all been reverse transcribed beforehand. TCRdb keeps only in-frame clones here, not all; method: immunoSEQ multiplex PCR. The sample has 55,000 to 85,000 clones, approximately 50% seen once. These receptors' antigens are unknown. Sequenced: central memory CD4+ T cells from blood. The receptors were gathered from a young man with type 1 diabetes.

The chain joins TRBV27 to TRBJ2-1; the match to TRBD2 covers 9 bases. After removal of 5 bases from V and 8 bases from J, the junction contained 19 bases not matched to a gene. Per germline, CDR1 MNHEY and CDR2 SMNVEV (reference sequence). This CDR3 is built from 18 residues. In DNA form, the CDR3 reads TGTGCCAGCAGTATACGAATGCCAGGGGCTAGCGGGACCGATGAGCAGTTCTTC. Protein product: CASSIRMPGASGTDEQFF.

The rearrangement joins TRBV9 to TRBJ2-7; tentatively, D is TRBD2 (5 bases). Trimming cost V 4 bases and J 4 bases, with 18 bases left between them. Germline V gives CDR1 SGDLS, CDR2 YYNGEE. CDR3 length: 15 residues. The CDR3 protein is CASSPGSSWSYEQYF. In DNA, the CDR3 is TGTGCCAGCAGCCCGGGGTCTAGTTGGAGTTACGAGCAGTACTTC.

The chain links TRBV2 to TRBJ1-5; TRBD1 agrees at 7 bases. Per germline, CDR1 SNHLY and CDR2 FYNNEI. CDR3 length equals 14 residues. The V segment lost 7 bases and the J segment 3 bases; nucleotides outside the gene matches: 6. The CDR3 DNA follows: TGTGCCAGCATTGGCCAGGGGGACAATCAGCCCCAGCATTTT. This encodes CASIGQGDNQPQHF.

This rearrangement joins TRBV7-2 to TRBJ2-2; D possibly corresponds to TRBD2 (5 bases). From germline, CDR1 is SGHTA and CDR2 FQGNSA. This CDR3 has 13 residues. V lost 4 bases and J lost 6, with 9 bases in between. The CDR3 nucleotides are TGTGCCAGCAGCTCTCGGCGGGCCGGGGAGCTGTTTTTT. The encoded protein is CASSSRRAGELFF.

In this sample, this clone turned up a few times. CDR3 in amino acids: CASSPPVDRLTGELFF. DNA of the CDR3: TGTGCCAGCTCACCACCGGTTGACAGACTCACCGGGGAGCTGTTTTTT. This chain uses TRBV18 with TRBJ2-2; D may be TRBD1 (5 bases). The CDR3 runs to 16 residues. V gave up 0 bases and J gave up 4 bases, with 12 bases separating them. Germline CDR1 is KGHSH and CDR2 is LQKENI.

Here the CDR3 DNA reads TGTGCCAGCAGCGCCTCAGGACAGGGGAACACCGGGGAGCTGTTTTTT. Translation gives CASSASGQGNTGELFF. The V call is TRBV5-4, the J call TRBJ2-2, with 8 nucleotides matching TRBD1. V was clipped by 4 bases and J by 1 base; unmatched bases: 6. CDR1 SGHNT and CDR2 YYREEE come from the germline V gene (reference sequence). CDR3 length equals 16 residues.

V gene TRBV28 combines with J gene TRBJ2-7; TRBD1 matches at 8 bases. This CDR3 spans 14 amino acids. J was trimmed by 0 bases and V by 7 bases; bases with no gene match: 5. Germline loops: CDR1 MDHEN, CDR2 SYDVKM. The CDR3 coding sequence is TGTGCCAGCAAGAACGACAGGGGCTCCTACGAGCAGTACTTC. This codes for CASKNDRGSYEQYF.

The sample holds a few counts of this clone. The CDR3 coding sequence is TGTGCCATCAGTGAACCGAGGGACAGCCAAGAGCAGTACTTC. It translates to CAISEPRDSQEQYF. The chain has TRBV10-3 and TRBJ2-7, with 7 bases that match TRBD1. Germline CDR1 and CDR2: ENHRY and SYGVKD. The CDR3 runs to 14 residues. The V gene end was trimmed by 3 bases and the J gene end by 7 bases; junction bases not matched to a gene: 9.

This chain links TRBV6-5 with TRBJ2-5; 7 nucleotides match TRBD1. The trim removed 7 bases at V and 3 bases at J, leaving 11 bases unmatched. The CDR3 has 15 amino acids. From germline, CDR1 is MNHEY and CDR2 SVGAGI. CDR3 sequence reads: CASMPTGQPKETQYF. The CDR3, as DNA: TGTGCCAGCATGCCCACGGGACAGCCGAAAGAGACCCAGTACTTC.

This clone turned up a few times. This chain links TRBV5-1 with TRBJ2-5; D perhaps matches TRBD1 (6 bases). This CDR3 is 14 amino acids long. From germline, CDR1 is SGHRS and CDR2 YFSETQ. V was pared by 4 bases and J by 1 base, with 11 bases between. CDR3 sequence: CASSTGTSQETQYF. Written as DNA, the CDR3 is TGCGCCAGCAGCACAGGGACATCCCAAGAGACCCAGTACTTC.

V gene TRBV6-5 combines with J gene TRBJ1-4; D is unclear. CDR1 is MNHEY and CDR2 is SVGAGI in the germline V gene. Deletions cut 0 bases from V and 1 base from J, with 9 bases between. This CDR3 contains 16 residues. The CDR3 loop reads CASSYSIGETNEKLFF. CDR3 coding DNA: TGTGCCAGCAGTTACTCGATCGGGGAAACTAATGAAAAACTGTTTTTT.

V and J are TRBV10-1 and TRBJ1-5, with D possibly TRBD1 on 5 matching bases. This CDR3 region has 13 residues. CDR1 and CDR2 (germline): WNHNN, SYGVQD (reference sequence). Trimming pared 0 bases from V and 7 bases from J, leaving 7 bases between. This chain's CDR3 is CASSESWGQPQHF. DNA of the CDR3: TGCGCCAGCAGTGAGTCATGGGGCCAGCCCCAGCATTTT.

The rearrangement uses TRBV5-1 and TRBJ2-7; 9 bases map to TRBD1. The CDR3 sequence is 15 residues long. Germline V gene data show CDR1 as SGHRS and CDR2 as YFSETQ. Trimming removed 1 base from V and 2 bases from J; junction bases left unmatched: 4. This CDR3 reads CASSLRQGGTYEQYF. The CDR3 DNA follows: TGCGCCAGCAGCTTGCGACAGGGGGGAACCTACGAGCAGTACTTC.

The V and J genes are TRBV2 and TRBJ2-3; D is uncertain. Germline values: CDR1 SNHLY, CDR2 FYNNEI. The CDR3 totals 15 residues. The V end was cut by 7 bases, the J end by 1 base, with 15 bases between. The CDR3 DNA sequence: TGTGCCAGCATAGACTCTCCGTCTGGCACAGATACGCAGTATTTT. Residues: CASIDSPSGTDTQYF.

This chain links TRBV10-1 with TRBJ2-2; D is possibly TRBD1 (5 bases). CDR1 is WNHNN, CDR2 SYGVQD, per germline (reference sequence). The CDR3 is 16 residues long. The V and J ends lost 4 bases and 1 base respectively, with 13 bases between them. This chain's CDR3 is CASSGTPGRNTGELFF. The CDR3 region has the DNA TGCGCCAGCAGTGGGACACCCGGCCGGAACACCGGGGAGCTGTTTTTT.

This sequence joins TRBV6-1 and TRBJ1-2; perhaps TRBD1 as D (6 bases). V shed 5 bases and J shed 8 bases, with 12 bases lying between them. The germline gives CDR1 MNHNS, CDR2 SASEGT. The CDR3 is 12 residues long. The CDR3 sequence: CASSPTGKGYTF. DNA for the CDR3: TGTGCCAGCAGTCCTACAGGGAAAGGCTACACCTTC.

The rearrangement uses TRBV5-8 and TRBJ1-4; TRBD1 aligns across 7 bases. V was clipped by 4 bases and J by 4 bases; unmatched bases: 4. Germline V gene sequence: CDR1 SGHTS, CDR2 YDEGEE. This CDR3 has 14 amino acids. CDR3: CASSLRDSNEKLFF. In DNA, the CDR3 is TGTGCCAGCAGCCTCCGGGACAGTAATGAAAAACTGTTTTTT.

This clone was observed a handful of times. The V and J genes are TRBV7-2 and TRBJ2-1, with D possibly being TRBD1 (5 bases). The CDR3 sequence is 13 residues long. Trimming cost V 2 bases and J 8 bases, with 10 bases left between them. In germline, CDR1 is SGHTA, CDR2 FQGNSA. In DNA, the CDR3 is TGTGCCAGCAGCTTATCCCGACAGCATGAGCAGTTCTTC. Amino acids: CASSLSRQHEQFF.

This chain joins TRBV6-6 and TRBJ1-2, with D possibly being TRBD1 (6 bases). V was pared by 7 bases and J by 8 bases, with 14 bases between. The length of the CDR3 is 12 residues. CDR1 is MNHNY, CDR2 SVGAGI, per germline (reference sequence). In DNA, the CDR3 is TGTGCCAGCACGGGGGGGGGCTGGGGCTACACCTTC. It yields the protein CASTGGGWGYTF.

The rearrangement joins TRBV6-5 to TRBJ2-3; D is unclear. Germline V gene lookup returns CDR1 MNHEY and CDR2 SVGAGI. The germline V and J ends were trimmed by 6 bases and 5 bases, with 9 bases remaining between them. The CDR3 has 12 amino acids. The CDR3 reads CASRTTEDTQYF. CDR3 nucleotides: TGTGCCAGCAGGACAACAGAAGATACGCAGTATTTT.

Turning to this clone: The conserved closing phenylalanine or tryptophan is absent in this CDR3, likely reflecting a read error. CDR3 DNA sequence: TGTGCCAGCTCAAAGGGACAGATACCCTATGGCTACACCCTC. Encoded protein: CASSKGQIPYGYTL. This chain uses TRBV18 with TRBJ1-2; 7 positions match TRBD1. The V gene end was trimmed by 5 bases and the J gene end by 4 bases; junction bases not matched to a gene: 7. The CDR3 loop spans 14 amino acids. The germline V gene has CDR1 KGHSH and CDR2 LQKENI.

The CDR3 nucleotides read TGTGCCAGTAGTATTGGGGCAGGGGGACCGCAAGAGACCCAGTACTTC. It yields the protein CASSIGAGGPQETQYF. This rearrangement joins TRBV19 to TRBJ2-5, with 7 nucleotides matching TRBD1. The CDR3 spans 16 residues. V lost 3 bases and J lost 2; bases outside the gene matches: 9. Germline CDR1 is LNHDA and CDR2 is SQIVND (reference sequence).

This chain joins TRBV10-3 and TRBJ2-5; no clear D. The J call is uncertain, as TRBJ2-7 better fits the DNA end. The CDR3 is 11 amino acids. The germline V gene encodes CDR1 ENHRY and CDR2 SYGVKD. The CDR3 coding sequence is TGTGCCATCAGTGAGTCGCGCGAGCAGTACTTC. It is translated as CAISESREQYF.